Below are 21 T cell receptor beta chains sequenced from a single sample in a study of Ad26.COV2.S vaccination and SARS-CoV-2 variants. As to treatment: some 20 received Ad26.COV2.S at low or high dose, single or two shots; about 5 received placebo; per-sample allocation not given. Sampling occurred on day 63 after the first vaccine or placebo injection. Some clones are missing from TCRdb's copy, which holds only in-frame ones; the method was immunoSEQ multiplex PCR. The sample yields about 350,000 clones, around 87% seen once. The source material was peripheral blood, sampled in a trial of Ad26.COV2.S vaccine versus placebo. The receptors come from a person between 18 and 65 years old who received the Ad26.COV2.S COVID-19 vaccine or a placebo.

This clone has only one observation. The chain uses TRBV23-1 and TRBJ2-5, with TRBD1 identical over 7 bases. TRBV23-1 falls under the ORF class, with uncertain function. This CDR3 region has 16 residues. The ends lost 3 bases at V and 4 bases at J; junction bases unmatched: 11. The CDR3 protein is CASSHEEETGIETQYF. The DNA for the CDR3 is TGCGCCAGCAGTCACGAGGAGGAGACAGGGATAGAGACCCAGTACTTC.

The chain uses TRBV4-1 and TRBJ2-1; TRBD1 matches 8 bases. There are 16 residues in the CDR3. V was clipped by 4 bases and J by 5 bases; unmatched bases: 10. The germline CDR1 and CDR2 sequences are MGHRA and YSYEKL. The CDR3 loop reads CASSPLEDRANNEQFF. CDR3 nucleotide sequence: TGCGCCAGCAGCCCTCTTGAGGACAGGGCCAACAATGAGCAGTTCTTC.

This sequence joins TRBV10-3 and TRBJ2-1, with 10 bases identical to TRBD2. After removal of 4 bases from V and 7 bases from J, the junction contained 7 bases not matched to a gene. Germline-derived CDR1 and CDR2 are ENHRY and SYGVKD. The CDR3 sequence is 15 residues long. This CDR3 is CAISASGGAGNEQFF. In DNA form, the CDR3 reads TGTGCCATCAGTGCCAGCGGGGGGGCCGGGAATGAGCAGTTCTTC.

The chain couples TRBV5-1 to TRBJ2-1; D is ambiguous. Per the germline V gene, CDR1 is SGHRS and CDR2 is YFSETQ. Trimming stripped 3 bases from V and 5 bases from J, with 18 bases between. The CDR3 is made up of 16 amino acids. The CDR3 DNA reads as TGCGCCAGCAGCTGGAATAGGGTGCCCACCGACAATGAGCAGTTCTTC. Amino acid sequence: CASSWNRVPTDNEQFF.

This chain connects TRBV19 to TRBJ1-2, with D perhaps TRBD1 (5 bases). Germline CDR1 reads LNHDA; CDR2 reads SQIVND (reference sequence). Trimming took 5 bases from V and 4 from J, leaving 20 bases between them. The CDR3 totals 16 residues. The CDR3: CASSHQQALRVYGYTF. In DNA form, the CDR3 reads TGTGCCAGTAGTCATCAACAGGCCCTTAGGGTCTATGGCTACACCTTC.

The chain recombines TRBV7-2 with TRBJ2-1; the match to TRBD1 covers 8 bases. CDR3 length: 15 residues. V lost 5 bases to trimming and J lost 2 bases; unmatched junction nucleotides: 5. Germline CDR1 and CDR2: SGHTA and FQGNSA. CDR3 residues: CASSPRDRPYNEQFF. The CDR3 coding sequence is TGTGCCAGCAGCCCGCGGGACAGGCCCTACAATGAGCAGTTCTTC.

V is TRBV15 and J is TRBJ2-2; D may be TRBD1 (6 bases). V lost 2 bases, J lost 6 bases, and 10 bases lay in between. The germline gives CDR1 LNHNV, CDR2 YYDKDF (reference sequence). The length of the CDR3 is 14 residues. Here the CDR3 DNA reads TGTGCCACCAGCAGAACGACAGGATCCGGGGAGCTGTTTTTT. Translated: CATSRTTGSGELFF.

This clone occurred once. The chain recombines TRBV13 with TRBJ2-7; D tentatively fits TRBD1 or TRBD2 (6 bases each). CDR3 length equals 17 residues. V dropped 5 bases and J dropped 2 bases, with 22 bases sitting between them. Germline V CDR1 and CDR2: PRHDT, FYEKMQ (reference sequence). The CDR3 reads CASSDTKSGASAYEQYF. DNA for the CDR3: TGTGCCAGCAGCGATACGAAATCGGGGGCTTCGGCCTACGAGCAGTACTTC.

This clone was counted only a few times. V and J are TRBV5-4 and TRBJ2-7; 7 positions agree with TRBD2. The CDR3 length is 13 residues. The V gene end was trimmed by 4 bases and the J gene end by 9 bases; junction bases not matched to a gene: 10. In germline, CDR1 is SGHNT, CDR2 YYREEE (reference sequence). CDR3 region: CASSLWGREGQYF. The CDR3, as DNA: TGTGCCAGCAGCCTCTGGGGCAGGGAGGGGCAGTACTTC.

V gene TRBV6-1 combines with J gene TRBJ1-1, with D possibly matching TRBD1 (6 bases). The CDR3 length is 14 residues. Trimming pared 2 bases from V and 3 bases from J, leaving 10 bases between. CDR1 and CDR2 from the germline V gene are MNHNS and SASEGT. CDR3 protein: CASSESRTDTEAFF. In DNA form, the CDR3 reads TGTGCCAGCAGTGAATCGAGGACAGACACTGAAGCTTTCTTT.

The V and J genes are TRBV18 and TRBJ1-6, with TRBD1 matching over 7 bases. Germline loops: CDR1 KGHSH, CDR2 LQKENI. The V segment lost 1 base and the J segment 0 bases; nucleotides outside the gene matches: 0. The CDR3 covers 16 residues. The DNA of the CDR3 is TGTGCCAGCTCACCACGACAGGGCTCCTATAATTCACCCCTCCACTTT. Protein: CASSPRQGSYNSPLHF.

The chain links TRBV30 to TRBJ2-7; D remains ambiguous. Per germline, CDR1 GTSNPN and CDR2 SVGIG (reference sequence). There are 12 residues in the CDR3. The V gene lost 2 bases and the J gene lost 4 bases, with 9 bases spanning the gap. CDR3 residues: CAWSPAGYEQYF. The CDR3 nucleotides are TGTGCCTGGAGTCCTGCCGGATACGAGCAGTACTTC.

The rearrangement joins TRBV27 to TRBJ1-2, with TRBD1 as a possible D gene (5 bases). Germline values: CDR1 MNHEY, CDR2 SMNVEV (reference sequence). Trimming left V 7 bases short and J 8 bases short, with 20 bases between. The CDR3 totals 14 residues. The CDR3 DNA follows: TGTGCCAGCACTCCTCATCATCGGGGGGAAGGCTACACCTTC. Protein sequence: CASTPHHRGEGYTF.

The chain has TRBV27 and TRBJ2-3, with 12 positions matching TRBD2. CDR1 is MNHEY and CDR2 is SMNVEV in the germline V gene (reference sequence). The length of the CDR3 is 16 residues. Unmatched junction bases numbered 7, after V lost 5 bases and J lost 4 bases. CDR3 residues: CASSHPSGGAADTQYF. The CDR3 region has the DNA TGTGCCAGCAGTCACCCTAGCGGGGGGGCAGCAGATACGCAGTATTTT.

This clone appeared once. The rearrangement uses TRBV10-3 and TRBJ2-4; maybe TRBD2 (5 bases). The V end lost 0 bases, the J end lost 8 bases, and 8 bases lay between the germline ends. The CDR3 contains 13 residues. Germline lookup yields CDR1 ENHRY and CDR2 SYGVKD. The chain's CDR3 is CAISESTADIQYF. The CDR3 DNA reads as TGTGCCATCAGTGAGTCCACAGCGGACATTCAGTACTTC.

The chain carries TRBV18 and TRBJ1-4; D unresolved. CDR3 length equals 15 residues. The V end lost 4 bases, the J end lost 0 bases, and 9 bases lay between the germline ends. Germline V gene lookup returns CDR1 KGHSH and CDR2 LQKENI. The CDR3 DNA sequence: TGTGCCAGCTCACGGCAATTTGCAACTAATGAAAAACTGTTTTTT. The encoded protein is CASSRQFATNEKLFF.

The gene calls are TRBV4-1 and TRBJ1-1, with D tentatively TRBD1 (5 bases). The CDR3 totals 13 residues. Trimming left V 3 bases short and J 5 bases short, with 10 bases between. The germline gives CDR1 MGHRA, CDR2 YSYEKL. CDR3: CASSHTGATEAFF. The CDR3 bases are TGCGCCAGCAGCCACACTGGGGCGACTGAAGCTTTCTTT.

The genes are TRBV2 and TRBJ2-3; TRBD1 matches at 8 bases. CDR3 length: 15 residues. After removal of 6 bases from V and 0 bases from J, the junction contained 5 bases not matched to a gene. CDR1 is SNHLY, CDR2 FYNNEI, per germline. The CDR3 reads CASREGQDSTDTQYF. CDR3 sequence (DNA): TGTGCCAGCAGAGAGGGACAGGACAGCACAGATACGCAGTATTTT.

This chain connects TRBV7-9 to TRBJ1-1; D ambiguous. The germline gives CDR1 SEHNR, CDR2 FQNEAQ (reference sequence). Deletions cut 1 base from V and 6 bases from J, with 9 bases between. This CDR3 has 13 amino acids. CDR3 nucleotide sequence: TGTGCCAGCAGCTTAGACGGTGGCGCTGAAGCTTTCTTT. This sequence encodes CASSLDGGAEAFF.

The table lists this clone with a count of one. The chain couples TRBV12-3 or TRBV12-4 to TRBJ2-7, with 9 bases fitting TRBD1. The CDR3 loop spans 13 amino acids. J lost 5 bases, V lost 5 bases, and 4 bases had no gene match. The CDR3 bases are TGTGCCAGCAGTGCGGGACAGGGCCACGAGCAGTACTTC. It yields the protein CASSAGQGHEQYF.

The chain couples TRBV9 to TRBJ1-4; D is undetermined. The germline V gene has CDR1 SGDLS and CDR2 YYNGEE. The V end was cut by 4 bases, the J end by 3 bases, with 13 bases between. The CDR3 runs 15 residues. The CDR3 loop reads CASSSPSGANEKLFF. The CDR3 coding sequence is TGTGCCAGCAGCTCCCCCAGTGGGGCTAATGAAAAACTGTTTTTT. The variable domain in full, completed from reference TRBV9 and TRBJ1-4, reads DSGVTQTPKHLITATGQRVTLRCSPRSGDLSVYWYQQSLDQGLQFLIQYYNGEERAKGNILERFSAQQFPDLHSELNLSSLELGDSALYFCASSSPSGANEKLFFGSGTQLSVL.